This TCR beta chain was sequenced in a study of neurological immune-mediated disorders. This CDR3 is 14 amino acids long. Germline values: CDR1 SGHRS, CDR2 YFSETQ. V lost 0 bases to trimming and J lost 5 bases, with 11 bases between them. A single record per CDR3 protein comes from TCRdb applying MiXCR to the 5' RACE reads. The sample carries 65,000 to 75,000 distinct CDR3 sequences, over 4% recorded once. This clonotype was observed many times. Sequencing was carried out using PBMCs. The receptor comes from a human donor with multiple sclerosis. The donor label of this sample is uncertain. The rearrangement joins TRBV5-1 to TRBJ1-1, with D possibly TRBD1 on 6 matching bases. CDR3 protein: CASSLVAGETEAFF. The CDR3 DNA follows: TGCGCCAGCAGCTTGGTTGCAGGGGAGACTGAAGCTTTCTTT.